Detailed here is one T cell receptor (beta chain). The sample originates from a study of blood T cell repertoires in COVID-19. Study as a whole: Specimens from acute and convalescent COVID-19 originated in the United States, Italy and Spain.

In the study's own analysis: How many nucleated cells were present was estimated from reference gene primer amplification. Libraries were prepared by immunoSEQ multiplex PCR; TCRdb keeps only in-frame clonotypes and omits some of them. The D gene and trimming were derived from the DNA, and the V and J assignments and clone size from that table. The repertoire consists of roughly 120,000 clones, with approximately 80% occurring once and the leading ten covering roughly 7.9%. The CDR3 extends over 15 amino acids. Germline V gene data show CDR1 as MGHRA and CDR2 as YSYEKL. The J segment lost 1 base and the V segment lost 4 bases, leaving 4 bases of the junction unmatched.

The chain links TRBV4-1 to TRBJ1-5; TRBD1 matches 7 bases. Sequenced input: peripheral blood. This clonotype was sampled from a woman of 80 years or more with active or convalescent COVID-19. The DNA of the CDR3 is TGCGCCAGCAGCCTGGGACAGCGGAGCAATCAGCCCCAGCATTTT. Its translation is CASSLGQRSNQPQHF.